This T cell receptor beta chain was sequenced during a study of identical twins. Trimming at V came to 8 bases and at J to 1 base, leaving 4 bases not matched to a gene. Germline V gene lookup returns CDR1 MDHEN and CDR2 SYDVKM. The CDR3 is 16 residues long. General study points: The models gave estimates that fell short of the out-of-frame TCR alpha sharing seen in monozygotic twins. Sequences that were beta out-of-frame showed weaker excess twin sharing.

This clonotype was recorded many times. The antigen remains undetermined. Template switching supplied a universal primer site; unique molecular identifiers were carried on the cDNA. TCRdb re-called the 5' RACE reads with MiXCR, one entry per CDR3 protein. In the table there are 280,000 or so distinct CDR3 sequences, under 9% of which are singletons. These data were likewise used in another study, on yellow fever vaccine responses in identical twins.

The rearrangement links TRBV28 to TRBJ2-6; the match to TRBD1 covers 11 bases. The sequence came from a woman under 30 in good health. The specimen sequenced was memory (CD45RO+) T cells sorted from blood. CDR3 nucleotides: TGTGCCAGCGGGACAGGGGGACTATCTGGGGCCAACGTCCTGACTTTC. It is translated as CASGTGGLSGANVLTF.